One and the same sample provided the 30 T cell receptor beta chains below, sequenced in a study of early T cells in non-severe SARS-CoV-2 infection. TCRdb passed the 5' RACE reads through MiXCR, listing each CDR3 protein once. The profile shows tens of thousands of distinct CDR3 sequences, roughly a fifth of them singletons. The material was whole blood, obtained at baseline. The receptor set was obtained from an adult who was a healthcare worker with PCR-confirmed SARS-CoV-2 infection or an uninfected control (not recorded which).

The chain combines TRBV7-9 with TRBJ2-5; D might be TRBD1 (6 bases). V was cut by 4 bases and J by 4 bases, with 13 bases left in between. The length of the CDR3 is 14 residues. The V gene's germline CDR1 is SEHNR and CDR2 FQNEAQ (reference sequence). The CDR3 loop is CASSYTGQPETQYF. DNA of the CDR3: TGTGCCAGCAGCTATACAGGGCAGCCAGAGACCCAGTACTTC.

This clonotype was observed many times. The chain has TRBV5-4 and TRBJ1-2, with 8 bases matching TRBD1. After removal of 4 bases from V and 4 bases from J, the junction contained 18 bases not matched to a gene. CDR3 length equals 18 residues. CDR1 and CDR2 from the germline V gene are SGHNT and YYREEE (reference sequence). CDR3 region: CASSRGQGGPSAVYGYTF. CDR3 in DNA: TGTGCCAGCAGCCGCGGACAGGGCGGACCCTCAGCTGTCTATGGCTACACCTTC.

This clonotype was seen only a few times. The CDR3 DNA sequence: TGTGCCAGCAGCGTAGACATGGGGACAGGCAGCTCACCCCTCCACTTT. Amino acid sequence: CASSVDMGTGSSPLHF. This chain joins TRBV9 and TRBJ1-6; 8 nucleotides match TRBD1. Germline V CDR1 and CDR2: SGDLS, YYNGEE. V lost 0 bases to trimming and J lost 10 bases; unmatched junction nucleotides: 9. The CDR3 sequence is 16 residues long.

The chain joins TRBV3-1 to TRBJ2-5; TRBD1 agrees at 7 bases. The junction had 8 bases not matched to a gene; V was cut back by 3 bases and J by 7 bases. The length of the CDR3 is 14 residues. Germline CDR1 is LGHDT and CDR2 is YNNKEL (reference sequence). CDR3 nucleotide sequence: TGTGCCAGCAGCCATTCAGGGGGTTCCGTGACCCAGTACTTC. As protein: CASSHSGGSVTQYF.

CDR3 sequence (DNA): TGTGCCAGCAGCCAGCGGCAGGGCCAGCCCCAGCATTTT. Protein: CASSQRQGQPQHF. V is TRBV3-1 and J is TRBJ1-5, with D possibly matching TRBD1 (5 bases). Germline assignment: CDR1 LGHDT and CDR2 YNNKEL (reference sequence). The ends were cut back, 3 bases at V and 7 bases at J, with 10 bases in the middle. The length of the CDR3 is 13 residues.

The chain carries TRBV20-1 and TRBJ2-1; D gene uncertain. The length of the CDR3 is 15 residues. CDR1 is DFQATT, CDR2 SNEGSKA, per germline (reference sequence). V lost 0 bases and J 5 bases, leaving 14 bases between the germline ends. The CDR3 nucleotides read TGCAGTGCTAGAGATCTAAGTCAGCCGAACAATGAGCAGTTCTTC. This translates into CSARDLSQPNNEQFF.

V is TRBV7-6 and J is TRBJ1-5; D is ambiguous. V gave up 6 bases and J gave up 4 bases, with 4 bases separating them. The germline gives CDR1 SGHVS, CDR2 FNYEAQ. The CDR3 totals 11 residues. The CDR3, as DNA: TGTGCCAGCAGAAAGAATCAGCCCCAGCATTTT. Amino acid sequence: CASRKNQPQHF.

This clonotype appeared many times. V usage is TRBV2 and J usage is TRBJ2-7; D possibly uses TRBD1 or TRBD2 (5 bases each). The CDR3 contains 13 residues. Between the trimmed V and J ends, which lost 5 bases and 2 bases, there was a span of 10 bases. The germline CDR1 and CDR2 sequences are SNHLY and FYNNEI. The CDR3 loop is CASSPGAPYEQYF. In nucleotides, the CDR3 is TGTGCCAGCAGTCCCGGGGCACCCTACGAGCAGTACTTC.

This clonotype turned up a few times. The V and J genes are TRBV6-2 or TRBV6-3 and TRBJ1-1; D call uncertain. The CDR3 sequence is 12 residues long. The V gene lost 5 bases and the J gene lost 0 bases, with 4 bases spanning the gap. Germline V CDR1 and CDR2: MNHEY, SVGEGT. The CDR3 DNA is TGTGCCAGCAGTCTCGTGAACACTGAAGCTTTCTTT. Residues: CASSLVNTEAFF.

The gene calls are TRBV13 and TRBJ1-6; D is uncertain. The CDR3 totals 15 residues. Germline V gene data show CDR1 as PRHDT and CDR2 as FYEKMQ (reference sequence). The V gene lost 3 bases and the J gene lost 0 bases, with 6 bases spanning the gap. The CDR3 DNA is TGTGCCAGCAGCTTCCAGAGCTCCTATAATTCACCCCTCCACTTT. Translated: CASSFQSSYNSPLHF.

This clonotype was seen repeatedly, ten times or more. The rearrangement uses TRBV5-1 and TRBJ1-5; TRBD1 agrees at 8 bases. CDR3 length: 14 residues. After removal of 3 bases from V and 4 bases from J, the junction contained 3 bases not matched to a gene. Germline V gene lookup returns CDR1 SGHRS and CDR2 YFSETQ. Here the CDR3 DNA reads TGCGCCAGCAGCTCGGACAGGGAAAATCAGCCCCAGCATTTT. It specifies CASSSDRENQPQHF. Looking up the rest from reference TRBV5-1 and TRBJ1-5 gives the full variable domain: KAGVTQTPRYLIKTRGQQVTLSCSPISGHRSVSWYQQTPGQGLQFLFEYFSETQRNKGNFPGRFSGRQFSNSRSEMNVSTLELGDSALYLCASSSDRENQPQHFGDGTRLSIL.

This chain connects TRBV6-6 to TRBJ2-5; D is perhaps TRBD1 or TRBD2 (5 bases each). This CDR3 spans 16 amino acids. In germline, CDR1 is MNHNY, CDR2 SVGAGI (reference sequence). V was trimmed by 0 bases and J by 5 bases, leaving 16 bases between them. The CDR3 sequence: CASSYSGVASGETQYF. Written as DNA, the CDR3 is TGTGCCAGCAGTTACTCGGGGGTGGCGTCTGGGGAGACCCAGTACTTC.

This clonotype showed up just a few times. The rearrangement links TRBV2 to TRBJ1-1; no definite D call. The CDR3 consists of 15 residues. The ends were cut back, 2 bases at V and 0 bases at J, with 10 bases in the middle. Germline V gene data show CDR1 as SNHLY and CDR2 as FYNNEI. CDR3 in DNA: TGTGCCAGCAGTGAAATTAGGGTCCTGAACACTGAAGCTTTCTTT. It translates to CASSEIRVLNTEAFF.

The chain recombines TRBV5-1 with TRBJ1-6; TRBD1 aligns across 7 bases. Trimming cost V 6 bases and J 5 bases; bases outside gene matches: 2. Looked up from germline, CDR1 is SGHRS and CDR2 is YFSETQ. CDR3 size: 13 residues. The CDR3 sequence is CASTGTDNSPLHF. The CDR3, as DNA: TGCGCCAGCACCGGGACAGATAATTCACCCCTCCACTTT.

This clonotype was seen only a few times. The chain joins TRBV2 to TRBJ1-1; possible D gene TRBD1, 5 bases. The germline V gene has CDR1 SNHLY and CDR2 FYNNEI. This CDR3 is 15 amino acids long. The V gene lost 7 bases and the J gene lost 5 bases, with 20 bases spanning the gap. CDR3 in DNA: TGTGCCAGCACCAAAGGTATGGGGACGCGGACTGAAGCTTTCTTT. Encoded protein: CASTKGMGTRTEAFF.

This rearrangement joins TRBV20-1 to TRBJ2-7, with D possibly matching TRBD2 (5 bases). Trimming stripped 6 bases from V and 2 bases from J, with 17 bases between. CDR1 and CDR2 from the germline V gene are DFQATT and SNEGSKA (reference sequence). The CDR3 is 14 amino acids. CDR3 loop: CSAQIGSITYEQYF. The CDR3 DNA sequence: TGCAGTGCCCAAATAGGGAGTATTACCTACGAGCAGTACTTC.

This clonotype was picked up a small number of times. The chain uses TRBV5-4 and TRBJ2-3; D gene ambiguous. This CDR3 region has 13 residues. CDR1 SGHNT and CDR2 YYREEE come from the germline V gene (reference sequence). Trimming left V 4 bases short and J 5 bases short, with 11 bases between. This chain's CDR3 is CASSPLTGDTQYF. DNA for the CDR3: TGTGCCAGCAGCCCCCTCACCGGAGATACGCAGTATTTT.

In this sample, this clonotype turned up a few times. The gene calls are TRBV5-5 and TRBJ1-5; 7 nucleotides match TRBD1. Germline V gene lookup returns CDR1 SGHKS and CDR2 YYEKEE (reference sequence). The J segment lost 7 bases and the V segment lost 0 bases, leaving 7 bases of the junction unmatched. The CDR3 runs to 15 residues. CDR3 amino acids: CASSLGHGGGQPQHF. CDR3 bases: TGTGCCAGCAGCTTGGGTCATGGAGGGGGCCAGCCCCAGCATTTT.

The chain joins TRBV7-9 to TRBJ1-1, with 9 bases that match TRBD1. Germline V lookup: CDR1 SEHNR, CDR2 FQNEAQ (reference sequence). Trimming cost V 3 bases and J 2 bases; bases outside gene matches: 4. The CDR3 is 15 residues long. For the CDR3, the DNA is TGTGCCAGCAGCTTCTCGACAGGGGGTAACACTGAAGCTTTCTTT. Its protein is CASSFSTGGNTEAFF.

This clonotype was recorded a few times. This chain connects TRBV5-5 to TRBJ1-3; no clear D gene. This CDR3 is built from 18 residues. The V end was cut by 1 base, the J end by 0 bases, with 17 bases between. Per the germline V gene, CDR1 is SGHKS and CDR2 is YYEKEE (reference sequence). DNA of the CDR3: TGTGCCAGCAGCTTGAGGTTGGCGGCTGGTATCTCTGGAAACACCATATATTTT. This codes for CASSLRLAAGISGNTIYF.

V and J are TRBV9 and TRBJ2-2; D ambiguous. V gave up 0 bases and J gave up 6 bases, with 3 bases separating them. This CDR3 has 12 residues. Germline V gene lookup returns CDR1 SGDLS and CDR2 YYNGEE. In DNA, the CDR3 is TGTGCCAGCAGCGTAGATTCCGGGGAGCTGTTTTTT. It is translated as CASSVDSGELFF.

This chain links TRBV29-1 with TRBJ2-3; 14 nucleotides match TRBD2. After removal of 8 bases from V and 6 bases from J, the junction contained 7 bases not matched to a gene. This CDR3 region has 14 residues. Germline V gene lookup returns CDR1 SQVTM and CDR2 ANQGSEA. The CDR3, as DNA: TGCAGCCACAGGACTAGCGGGGGGCCGGATACGCAGTATTTT. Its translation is CSHRTSGGPDTQYF.

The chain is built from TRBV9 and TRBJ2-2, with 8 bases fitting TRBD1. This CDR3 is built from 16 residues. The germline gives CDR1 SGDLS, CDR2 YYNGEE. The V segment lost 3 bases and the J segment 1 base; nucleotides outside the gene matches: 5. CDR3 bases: TGTGCCAGCAGCGCCCGACAGGGGCAGAACACCGGGGAGCTGTTTTTT. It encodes CASSARQGQNTGELFF.

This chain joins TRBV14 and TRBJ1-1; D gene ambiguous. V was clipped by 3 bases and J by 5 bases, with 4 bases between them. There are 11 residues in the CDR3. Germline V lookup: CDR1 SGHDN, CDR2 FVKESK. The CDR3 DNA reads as TGTGCCAGCAGCCAGTGGACTGAAGCTTTCTTT. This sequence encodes CASSQWTEAFF.

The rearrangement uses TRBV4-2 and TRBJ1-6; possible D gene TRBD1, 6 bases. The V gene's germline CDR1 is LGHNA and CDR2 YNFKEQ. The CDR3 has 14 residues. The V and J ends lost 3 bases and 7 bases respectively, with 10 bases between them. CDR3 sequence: CASSHETGNSPLHF. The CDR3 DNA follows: TGTGCCAGCAGCCATGAAACAGGGAATTCACCCCTCCACTTT.

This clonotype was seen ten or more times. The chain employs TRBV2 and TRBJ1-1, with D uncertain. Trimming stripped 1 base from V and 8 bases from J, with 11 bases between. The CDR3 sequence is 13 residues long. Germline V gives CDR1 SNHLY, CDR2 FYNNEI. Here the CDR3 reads CASSEVKTPEAFF. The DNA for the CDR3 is TGTGCCAGCAGTGAAGTTAAGACGCCCGAAGCTTTCTTT. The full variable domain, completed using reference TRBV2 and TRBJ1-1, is EPEVTQTPSHQVTQMGQEVILRCVPISNHLYFYWYRQILGQKVEFLVSFYNNEISEKSEIFDDQFSVERPDGSNFTLKIRSTKLEDSAMYFCASSEVKTPEAFFGQGTRLTVV.

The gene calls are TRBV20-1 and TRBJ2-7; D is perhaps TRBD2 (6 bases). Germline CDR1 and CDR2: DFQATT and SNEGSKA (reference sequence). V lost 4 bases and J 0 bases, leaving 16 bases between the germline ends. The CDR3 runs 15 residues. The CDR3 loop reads CSAIRRGRSSYEQYF. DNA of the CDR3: TGCAGTGCTATAAGACGGGGGAGATCCTCCTACGAGCAGTACTTC.

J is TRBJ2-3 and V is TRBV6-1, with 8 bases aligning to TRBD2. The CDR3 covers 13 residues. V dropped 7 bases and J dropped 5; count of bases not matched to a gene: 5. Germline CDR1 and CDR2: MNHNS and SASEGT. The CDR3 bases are TGTGCCAGCAACCCCGGGACTAGAGATACGCAGTATTTT. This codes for CASNPGTRDTQYF.

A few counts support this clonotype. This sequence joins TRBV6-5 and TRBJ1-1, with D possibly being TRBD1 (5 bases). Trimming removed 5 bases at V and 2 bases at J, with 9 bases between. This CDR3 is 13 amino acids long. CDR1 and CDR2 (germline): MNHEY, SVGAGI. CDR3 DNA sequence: TGTGCCAGCAGTACGGGGGGTAACACTGAAGCTTTCTTT. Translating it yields CASSTGGNTEAFF.

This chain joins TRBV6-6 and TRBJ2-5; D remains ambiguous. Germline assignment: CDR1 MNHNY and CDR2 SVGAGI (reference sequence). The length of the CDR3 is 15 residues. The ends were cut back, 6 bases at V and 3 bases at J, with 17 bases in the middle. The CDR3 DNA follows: TGTGCCAGCAGGGAAATACACGGGCAGGAAGAGACCCAGTACTTC. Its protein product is CASREIHGQEETQYF.